One sample yielded the 22 T cell receptor beta chains listed below, sequenced in a study of T cell changes during pregnancy in multiple sclerosis. Sequenced by immunoSEQ multiplex PCR; TCRdb stores in-frame clones only, minus some. Of about 100,000 clones listed, roughly nine tenths are singletons. Specimen: peripheral blood, collected in the second trimester of pregnancy. The receptors were gathered from a female donor in good health, enrolled as a control in a pregnancy study.

This clone showed up just a few times. This chain uses TRBV4-3 with TRBJ1-4; 7 bases align to TRBD1. The CDR3 covers 16 residues. J gave up 8 bases and V 1 base, and 10 bases lay outside the gene matches. Germline V gene lookup returns CDR1 LGHNA and CDR2 YSLEER. The CDR3 DNA follows: TGCGCCAGCAGCCAAGGAAGGGACAGCTCGTGGGAAAAACTGTTTTTT. The encoded protein is CASSQGRDSSWEKLFF.

The genes are TRBV11-2 and TRBJ1-6; D gene uncertain. Germline CDR1 is SGHAT and CDR2 is FQNNGV. Trimming cost V 4 bases and J 11 bases, with 18 bases left between them. The CDR3 runs 15 residues. Here the CDR3 reads CASSSSGATGTPLHF. DNA for the CDR3: TGTGCCAGCAGCTCTTCAGGCGCCACGGGGACACCCCTCCACTTT.

This sequence joins TRBV4-1 and TRBJ2-1, with 12 nucleotides matching TRBD1. This CDR3 has 16 amino acids. Losses at the gene ends were 3 bases for V and 6 bases for J; bases not matched to a gene: 6. Germline lookup yields CDR1 MGHRA and CDR2 YSYEKL. The chain's CDR3 is CASSQMGQGALNEQFF. The DNA for the CDR3 is TGCGCCAGCAGCCAGATGGGACAGGGGGCGCTCAATGAGCAGTTCTTC.

The rearrangement links TRBV7-9 to TRBJ2-3; D uncertain. Trimming stripped 3 bases from V and 6 bases from J, with 4 bases between. CDR3 size: 11 residues. Germline lookup yields CDR1 SEHNR and CDR2 FQNEAQ (reference sequence). The CDR3 here is CASSFADTQYF. CDR3 bases: TGTGCCAGCAGCTTCGCGGATACGCAGTATTTT.

The V call is TRBV15, the J call TRBJ1-2, with D possibly matching TRBD1 (5 bases). The CDR3 has 16 residues. Germline lookup yields CDR1 LNHNV and CDR2 YYDKDF (reference sequence). Trimming shortened V by 1 base and J by 0 bases, and 12 bases separated the two germline ends. The CDR3 coding sequence is TGTGCCACCAGCAGAGGGGCGGGGGTTACTAACTATGGCTACACCTTC. Translation: CATSRGAGVTNYGYTF. Full variable domain (outside the CDR3, taken from reference TRBV15 and TRBJ1-2): DAMVIQNPRYQVTQFGKPVTLSCSQTLNHNVMYWYQQKSSQAPKLLFHYYDKDFNNEADTPDNFQSRRPNTSFCFLDIRSPGLGDTAMYLCATSRGAGVTNYGYTFGSGTRLTVV.

The V and J genes are TRBV28 and TRBJ2-5; TRBD1 matches at 9 bases. Losses at the gene ends were 5 bases for V and 7 bases for J; bases not matched to a gene: 20. The CDR3 sequence is 18 residues long. The V gene's germline CDR1 is MDHEN and CDR2 SYDVKM. CDR3 residues: CASSPPPSGTGSTGTQYF. The CDR3 nucleotides are TGTGCCAGCAGTCCACCCCCTTCCGGGACAGGGTCCACAGGGACCCAGTACTTC.

The chain recombines TRBV5-1 with TRBJ1-2; TRBD1 aligns across 7 bases. The CDR3 runs 14 residues. The germline V gene encodes CDR1 SGHRS and CDR2 YFSETQ. V lost 3 bases to trimming and J lost 8 bases; unmatched junction nucleotides: 10. CDR3 DNA sequence: TGCGCCAGCAGCTGGGGAGACAGGGTCAGGGGCTACACCTTC. Translating it yields CASSWGDRVRGYTF.

This chain joins TRBV19 and TRBJ1-2; D remains ambiguous. CDR1 and CDR2 (germline): LNHDA, SQIVND (reference sequence). The CDR3 has 12 residues. Trimming cost V 9 bases and J 3 bases, with 11 bases left between them. DNA for the CDR3: TGTGCCAGCACCGCGGACTACTATGGCTACACCTTC. Its protein product is CASTADYYGYTF.

V usage is TRBV6-4 and J usage is TRBJ1-4, with 9 bases lining up with TRBD1. Per the germline V gene, CDR1 is MRHNA and CDR2 is SNTAGT. The CDR3 has 14 residues. V trimming: 6 bases; J trimming: 6 bases; junction bases outside the gene matches: 5. The chain's CDR3 is CASSAGTGHEKLFF. Here the CDR3 DNA reads TGTGCCAGCAGCGCCGGGACAGGGCATGAAAAACTGTTTTTT.

The rearrangement links TRBV19 to TRBJ1-2; 7 bases align to TRBD1. The CDR3 is made up of 14 amino acids. Germline V gives CDR1 LNHDA, CDR2 SQIVND (reference sequence). Germline trimming cut 10 bases from V and 7 bases from J; bases unmatched to any gene: 15. CDR3 sequence: CATVERRTGSGYTF. DNA of the CDR3: TGTGCCACCGTTGAAAGGAGGACAGGTTCTGGCTACACCTTC.

The CDR3 loop reads CASSFFQGRGTEAFF. CDR3 nucleotides: TGTGCCAGCAGCTTTTTTCAGGGGCGAGGGACTGAAGCTTTCTTT. The V call is TRBV5-6, the J call TRBJ1-1, with D possibly TRBD1 on 6 matching bases. Germline V gene sequence: CDR1 SGHDT, CDR2 YYEEEE. The CDR3 spans 15 residues. Between the trimmed V and J ends, which lost 2 bases and 5 bases, there was a span of 16 bases.

The chain links TRBV7-2 to TRBJ2-2, with D unresolved. This CDR3 has 14 amino acids. CDR1 SGHTA and CDR2 FQGNSA come from the germline V gene. V lost 7 bases and J lost 5, with 14 bases in between. The CDR3: CASNTRQETGELFF. The CDR3, as DNA: TGTGCCAGCAATACAAGGCAGGAAACCGGGGAGCTGTTTTTT.

The chain joins TRBV7-2 to TRBJ2-7; TRBD1 agrees at 11 bases. The junction had 7 bases not matched to a gene; V was cut back by 5 bases and J by 4 bases. CDR1 and CDR2 (germline): SGHTA, FQGNSA. CDR3 size: 15 residues. The CDR3 reads CASSHGQGALYEQYF. CDR3 in DNA: TGTGCCAGCAGCCACGGACAGGGGGCGCTGTACGAGCAGTACTTC.

The V gene is TRBV5-4, the J gene TRBJ2-5, with no clear D. The V and J ends lost 1 base and 2 bases respectively, with 9 bases between them. This CDR3 has 14 residues. CDR1 is SGHNT, CDR2 YYREEE, per germline (reference sequence). CDR3 residues: CASSLSYSQETQYF. Written as DNA, the CDR3 is TGTGCCAGCAGCTTGTCCTACTCTCAAGAGACCCAGTACTTC.

V is TRBV29-1 and J is TRBJ2-4, with 13 bases that match TRBD2. Germline-derived CDR1 and CDR2 are SQVTM and ANQGSEA. CDR3 size: 19 residues. Unmatched junction bases numbered 14, after V lost 6 bases and J lost 0 bases. For the CDR3, the DNA is TGCAGCGTAGGGGGAGGACTAGCGGGGGACCTACTAGCCAAAAACATTCAGTACTTC. Translated, it gives CSVGGGLAGDLLAKNIQYF. Filled out from reference TRBV29-1 and TRBJ2-4, the complete variable domain reads SAVISQKPSRDICQRGTSLTIQCQVDSQVTMMFWYRQQPGQSLTLIATANQGSEATYESGFVIDKFPISRPNLTFSTLTVSNMSPEDSSIYLCSVGGGLAGDLLAKNIQYFGAGTRLSVL.

The rearrangement joins TRBV19 to TRBJ2-7; a possible D gene is TRBD2 (5 bases). CDR1 LNHDA and CDR2 SQIVND come from the germline V gene (reference sequence). CDR3 length: 14 residues. Trimming took 1 base from V and 6 from J, leaving 13 bases between them. As DNA, the CDR3 is TGTGCCAGTAGTATAGGAGGACTGAGCCTCGAGCAGTACTTC. It translates to CASSIGGLSLEQYF.

The CDR3 protein is CSVDGGNEQFF. CDR3 DNA sequence: TGCAGTGTGGACGGGGGCAATGAGCAGTTCTTC. The genes are TRBV20-1 and TRBJ2-1; D might be TRBD2 (6 bases). V lost 7 bases, J lost 6 bases, and 10 bases lay in between. The CDR3 is 11 residues long. Per germline, CDR1 DFQATT and CDR2 SNEGSKA (reference sequence).

The chain recombines TRBV6-5 with TRBJ2-2; 7 nucleotides line up with TRBD1. Losses at the gene ends were 6 bases for V and 6 bases for J; bases not matched to a gene: 7. The CDR3 is made up of 14 amino acids. Germline V CDR1 and CDR2: MNHEY, SVGAGI. CDR3 residues: CASRRQGSAGELFF. The CDR3 DNA sequence: TGTGCCAGCAGGAGACAGGGTTCGGCCGGGGAGCTGTTTTTT.

The chain couples TRBV7-2 to TRBJ2-7; 8 bases line up with TRBD1. Losses at the gene ends were 4 bases for V and 5 bases for J; bases not matched to a gene: 10. In germline, CDR1 is SGHTA, CDR2 FQGNSA. The CDR3 runs 15 residues. The CDR3 loop reads CASSYRTGKYDEQYF. In DNA, the CDR3 is TGTGCCAGCAGCTACAGGACAGGGAAATACGACGAGCAGTACTTC.

The chain combines TRBV2 with TRBJ2-1, with 9 bases aligning to TRBD1. Trimming took 4 bases from V and 3 from J; bases not matched to a gene: 4. The germline V gene encodes CDR1 SNHLY and CDR2 FYNNEI. This CDR3 contains 15 residues. CDR3 nucleotide sequence: TGTGCCAGCAGTGCGGGACAGGGCGACTACAATGAGCAGTTCTTC. Protein product: CASSAGQGDYNEQFF.

The gene calls are TRBV6-5 and TRBJ2-7; 9 bases are a match to TRBD2. This CDR3 comprises 15 residues. The V gene's germline CDR1 is MNHEY and CDR2 SVGAGI. Losses at the gene ends were 10 bases for V and 0 bases for J; bases not matched to a gene: 10. The CDR3 DNA follows: TGTGCCACCAATAGCGGGAGTGGGGCCTCCTACGAGCAGTACTTC. Translated: CATNSGSGASYEQYF.

The V gene is TRBV28, the J gene TRBJ1-2, with TRBD1 as a possible D gene (5 bases). Deletions cut 8 bases from V and 4 bases from J, with 14 bases between. The germline V gene has CDR1 MDHEN and CDR2 SYDVKM. CDR3 length equals 13 residues. The DNA of the CDR3 is TGTGCCAGCCTCTCGACAGACATCTATGGCTACACCTTC. Its translation: CASLSTDIYGYTF.